The 8 T cell receptor beta chains below all came from one sample that was sequenced in a study of post-analysis software for immune sequencing data. Overall study results and limits: Patients carried a handful of TRBV segments more frequently than controls did, and TRBV5-6, TRBV5-1 and TRBV20-1 were among them.

Every TCR beta cDNA library bore unique molecular identifiers. In TCRdb, the PCR reads were re-called with MiXCR into one record per CDR3 protein. The profile shows about 430,000 distinct CDR3 sequences, less than 40% of them singletons. No cognate antigen is known for these TCRs. The sequencing input was blood. Receptors were obtained from a girl aged 2-15 years with multiple sclerosis.

The rearrangement uses TRBV11-2 and TRBJ1-6; D gene ambiguous. Per the germline V gene, CDR1 is SGHAT and CDR2 is FQNNGV. V lost 6 bases and J 12 bases, leaving 18 bases between the germline ends. CDR3 length equals 14 residues. The CDR3 bases are TGTGCCAGCAGGCCTAGGACGGGTCGGGGACCCCTCCACTTT. This translates into CASRPRTGRGPLHF.

The chain is built from TRBV20-1 and TRBJ1-2, with D unresolved. The germline gives CDR1 DFQATT, CDR2 SNEGSKA (reference sequence). The CDR3 extends over 13 amino acids. With 3 bases removed from V and 4 bases from J, the gap between germline ends came to 12 bases. Here the CDR3 DNA reads TGCAGTGCTAGTTCTTCCGACCTCTATGGCTACACCTTC. Its translation: CSASSSDLYGYTF.

This clonotype was counted only a few times. This chain joins TRBV6-1 and TRBJ1-1, with TRBD1 as a possible D gene (6 bases). The germline V and J ends were trimmed by 7 bases and 0 bases, with 9 bases remaining between them. The V gene's germline CDR1 is MNHNS and CDR2 SASEGT. This CDR3 region has 13 residues. Here the CDR3 reads CASKQGLNTEAFF. The CDR3, as DNA: TGTGCCAGCAAGCAGGGGTTGAACACTGAAGCTTTCTTT.

The rearrangement links TRBV7-9 to TRBJ1-4, with TRBD1 matching 8 bases. Per germline, CDR1 SEHNR and CDR2 FQNEAQ (reference sequence). With 4 bases clipped from V and 8 bases from J, the junction kept 6 bases outside the gene matches. The CDR3 loop spans 14 amino acids. This CDR3 reads CASSSRTGREKLFF. CDR3 nucleotide sequence: TGTGCCAGCAGCTCAAGGACAGGGAGGGAAAAACTGTTTTTT.

There are a few counts of this clonotype. The V and J genes are TRBV7-3 and TRBJ2-1; 8 bases are shared with TRBD2. This CDR3 is 16 amino acids long. In germline, CDR1 is SGHTA, CDR2 FQGTGA. After removal of 0 bases from V and 4 bases from J, the junction contained 5 bases not matched to a gene. The CDR3 here is CASSLTTGGLYNEQFF. The CDR3 bases are TGTGCCAGCAGCTTAACGACGGGGGGGCTTTACAATGAGCAGTTCTTC. The variable domain in full, completed from reference TRBV7-3 and TRBJ2-1, reads GAGVSQTPSNKVTEKGKYVELRCDPISGHTALYWYRQSLGQGPEFLIYFQGTGAADDSGLPNDRFFAVRPEGSVSTLKIQRTERGDSAVYLCASSLTTGGLYNEQFFGPGTRLTVL.

This chain uses TRBV7-3 with TRBJ2-1; 10 bases line up with TRBD1. The CDR3 loop spans 15 amino acids. Losses at the gene ends were 5 bases for V and 7 bases for J; bases not matched to a gene: 8. The germline gives CDR1 SGHTA, CDR2 FQGTGA. CDR3 region: CASSRSGTGANEQFF. CDR3 in DNA: TGTGCCAGCAGCCGTTCCGGGACAGGGGCTAATGAGCAGTTCTTC. The variable domain in full, with the rest retrieved from reference TRBV7-3 and TRBJ2-1, is GAGVSQTPSNKVTEKGKYVELRCDPISGHTALYWYRQSLGQGPEFLIYFQGTGAADDSGLPNDRFFAVRPEGSVSTLKIQRTERGDSAVYLCASSRSGTGANEQFFGPGTRLTVL.

This clonotype appeared a few times. CDR3 coding DNA: TGTGCCAGCAGCCAGGGACTACCCCGGTTGGCCTACAATGAGCAGTTCTTC. Translated: CASSQGLPRLAYNEQFF. This chain links TRBV3-1 with TRBJ2-1, with 7 bases matching TRBD2. Germline-derived CDR1 and CDR2 are LGHDT and YNNKEL (reference sequence). The CDR3 runs 17 residues. The junction had 10 bases not matched to a gene; V was cut back by 3 bases and J by 2 bases.

This clonotype was seen only a few times. V and J are TRBV4-1 and TRBJ2-7; no reliable D call. Germline CDR1 MGHRA, CDR2 YSYEKL. Between the trimmed V and J ends, which lost 1 base and 12 bases, there was a span of 22 bases. The CDR3 is 15 residues long. The chain's CDR3 is CASSQADSLHPRAYF. The CDR3, as DNA: TGCGCCAGCAGCCAAGCGGATTCGTTACATCCCCGGGCGTACTTC.